This entry features one TCR beta chain sequence. In its sample, this clone was seen a few times. Its antigen is not yet known. It has no much larger one-base neighbor in the sample; base qualities were not kept. Each donor gave one peripheral blood draw, approximately 100 mL on average, collected into heparinised tubes. Naive, central memory, regulatory and stem cell-like memory CD4+ T cells were sorted on a BD FACSAria II using a panel including CD45RO, CCR7, CD25, CD127, CD95 and CD27. All sorted populations exceeded 95% purity. PBMCs were isolated right away by Lymphoprep density gradient centrifugation and were stained directly, without culture. So that batch effects would be minimized, each experiment stained and sorted samples in pairs, pairing one healthy donor with one patient. These data originate in a study of beta chain features in type 1 diabetes (dated 2018 in TCRdb). Turning to the overall study: Mean age, gender distribution, total cell number and subset yield were not different between patients and healthy donors. Across all samples, approximately 100 million sorted cells were examined, and cell number per subset correlated strongly with RNA yield. The study compared the TCRB repertoires of sorted circulating CD4+ T cell subsets in recently diagnosed type 1 diabetes patients with those in matched healthy donors. Regulatory and stem cell-like memory subsets were obtained from only 8 patients and roughly 8 healthy donors, while naive and central memory subsets were obtained from all 28 donors. The study at large found these results: Fewer insertions and more nucleotide deletions at VDJ recombination sites were observed in patients with type 1 diabetes, implying thymic rearrangement abnormalities. Because cDNA was sequenced instead of genomic DNA, highly expressing activated cells could be over-represented, though the groups showed no difference in activation or CD3 levels. Shorter templates might be favored by PCR, yet because patient and control samples were amplified and corrected together, any such skew would affect both groups equally. Because small numbers of individuals were included in the HLA sub-analyses, any influence of HLA type on TCRB rearrangement was left unresolved. Naive, central memory and regulatory TCRB repertoires appeared to be more similar among patients than among healthy donors. In all four CD4+ subsets, TCRB CDR3 length was moderately but significantly shorter in type 1 diabetes patients.

Trimming removed 6 bases from V and 1 base from J; the gene matches leave 6 bases unexplained. Inclusive of the bounding cysteine and phenylalanine, the CDR3 is 15 residues long. Just CDR3 DNA is preserved here, 45 bases in frame from base 1. CDR1 and CDR2, per the germline V gene (reference sequence), are SEHNR and FQNEAQ. The entire isolated RNA was reverse transcribed using the High Capacity cDNA Reverse Transcription Kit, and thus expressed TCRB transcripts were sequenced. Deep immunoSEQ sequencing was applied to naive, central memory and regulatory T cell samples, giving an average of roughly 3.3 million total reads per sample. After sorted cells were lysed in RLT buffer, RNA was extracted with DNase-treated RNeasy Micro or Mini kits, with the choice depending on cell number. Each cell subset was processed on its own to prevent cross-contamination, while patient and healthy donor samples were processed together. Using the immunoSEQ multiplex PCR, TCRB sequences were amplified from cDNA into 87-bp fragments spanning the CDR3 region. Amplicons were sequenced on the Illumina HiSeq platform. From the authors' description of their analysis: PCR bias was computationally corrected using synthetic template baselines, reads within Hamming distance 2 were collapsed, and singletons that could not be merged were discarded. Reads were aligned to IMGT to assign V, D and J genes, CDR3 length, and insertions or deletions at six rearrangement sites. Within each subset, clonotype counts were normalized to sorted cell number, after which true diversity and Gini coefficients were computed with the tcR R package. The overlap coefficient, calculated on TCRB nucleotide sequences, was used to measure repertoire sharing. Here the immuneACCESS table is served through TCRdb, limited to in-frame sequences with V and J called. Missing clones are a known gap in these copies; in checked studies unresolved V genes cover under half, and the rest lacks a known reason. V, J and clone size are taken as reported in that table, and D and trimming were inferred from the DNA itself. The sample records about 160,000 clones, 7.5% to 8.5% of which are singletons. The ten biggest clones cover 0.5% of the sample.

The sequence came from a man aged 18 to 29 with type 1 diabetes. The chain joins TRBV7-9 to TRBJ2-1; 7 bases in the junction line up with TRBD1. The sequenced sample was central memory CD4+ T cells from blood. CDR3 protein: CASSPDRASYNEQFF. The DNA sequence is TGTGCCAGCAGTCCAGACAGGGCATCCTACAATGAGCAGTTCTTC. Reference TRBV7-9 and TRBJ2-1 genes cover what lies past the CDR3, so the full variable domain is DTGVSQNPRHKITKRGQNVTFRCDPISEHNRLYWYRQTLGQGPEFLTYFQNEAQLEKSRLLSDRFSAERPKGSFSTLEIQRTEQGDSAMYLCASSPDRASYNEQFFGPGTRLTVL.